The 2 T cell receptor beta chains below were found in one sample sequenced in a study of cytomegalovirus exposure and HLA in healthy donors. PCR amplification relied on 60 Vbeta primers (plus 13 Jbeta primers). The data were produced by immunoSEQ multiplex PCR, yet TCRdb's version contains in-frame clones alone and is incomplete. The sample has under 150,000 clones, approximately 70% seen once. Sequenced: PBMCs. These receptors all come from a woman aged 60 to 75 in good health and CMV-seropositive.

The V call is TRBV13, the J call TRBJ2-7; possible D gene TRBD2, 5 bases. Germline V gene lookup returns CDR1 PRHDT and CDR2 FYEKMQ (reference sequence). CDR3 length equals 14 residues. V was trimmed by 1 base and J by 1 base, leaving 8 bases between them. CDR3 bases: TGTGCCAGCAGCTTAGCAGGAGGATCCTACGAGCAGTACTTC. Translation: CASSLAGGSYEQYF.

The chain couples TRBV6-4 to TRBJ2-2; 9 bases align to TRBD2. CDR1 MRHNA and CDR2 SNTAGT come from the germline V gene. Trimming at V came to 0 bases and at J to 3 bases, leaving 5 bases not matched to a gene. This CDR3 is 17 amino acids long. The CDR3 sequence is CASSDSFQRGDTGELFF. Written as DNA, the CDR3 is TGTGCCAGCAGTGACTCGTTCCAGCGGGGGGACACCGGGGAGCTGTTTTTT.